A selection of T cell receptor beta chains follows, all from one sample in a study of T cells after yellow fever vaccination. TCRdb independently ran MiXCR on the 5' RACE reads; one entry per CDR3 protein. The sample records some 97,000 distinct CDR3 sequences, 4.5% to 6% being singletons. The starting material was CD8+ T cells sorted from PBMCs, obtained 10 days after the yellow fever booster vaccination. These receptors were taken from a man aged 18 to 29 who received the YFV17D yellow fever vaccine. The CDR3 runs from the conserved cysteine through the conserved F or W. The D gene is left open where the match is weak. Clone size is stated in some rows and not others, as once, few, many or a class when expanded.

TRBJ1-2,TRBV29-1,TRBD1,many,CSVEPTGLRGYTF,TGCAGCGTTGAACCGACAGGGTTGAGAGGCTACACCTTC
TRBJ2-1,TRBV15,NA,many,CATSRDRGAGNEQFF,TGTGCCACCAGCAGAGATAGGGGGGCGGGTAATGAGCAGTTCTTC
TRBJ2-1,TRBV12-3/TRBV12-4,NA,NA,CASSLEDNYNEQFF,TGTGCCAGCAGTTTAGAGGACAACTACAATGAGCAGTTCTTC
TRBJ2-7,TRBV20-1,NA,many,CSARKTPGTLDIDEQYF,TGCAGTGCCCGGAAAACTCCCGGGACCCTGGATATCGACGAGCAGTACTTC
TRBJ2-1,TRBV15,TRBD2,NA,CATSPPGLAGDNEQFF,TGTGCCACCAGCCCCCCGGGACTAGCGGGGGACAATGAGCAGTTCTTC
TRBJ2-3,TRBV5-1,NA,few,CASSLAGAVASTDTQYF,TGCGCCAGCAGCTTGGCCGGGGCGGTGGCCAGCACAGATACGCAGTATTTT
TRBJ1-1,TRBV5-1,NA,NA,CASSLSPNTEAFF,TGCGCCAGCAGCTTGTCGCCGAACACTGAAGCTTTCTTT
TRBJ2-2,TRBV29-1,NA,NA,CSVGTPNTGELFF,TGCAGCGTTGGGACTCCGAACACCGGGGAGCTGTTTTTT
TRBJ2-3,TRBV6-5,NA,few,CASSPGWDTQYF,TGTGCCAGCAGCCCTGGCTGGGATACGCAGTATTTT
TRBJ2-4,TRBV24-1,NA,NA,CATSDFTENIQYF,TGTGCCACCAGTGATTTTACAGAAAACATTCAGTACTTC
TRBJ2-2,TRBV5-4,TRBD2,NA,CASEGLAGPNTGELFF,TGTGCCAGCGAGGGACTAGCGGGGCCCAACACCGGGGAGCTGTTTTTT
TRBJ2-4,TRBV27,TRBD1,few,CASSPSGQGLKNIQYF,TGTGCCAGCAGTCCAAGCGGACAGGGTTTGAAAAACATTCAGTACTTC
TRBJ2-7,TRBV4-1,NA,many,CASSQERSTYEQYF,TGCGCCAGCAGCCAAGAGCGGTCTACCTACGAGCAGTACTTC
TRBJ2-5,TRBV9,NA,NA,CASSVGIMAGPEETQYF,TGTGCCAGCAGCGTAGGCATAATGGCGGGGCCAGAAGAGACCCAGTACTTC
TRBJ1-3,TRBV20-1,NA,NA,CSARLWTSSGNTIYF,TGCAGTGCTAGACTTTGGACATCCTCTGGAAACACCATATATTTT
TRBJ2-5,TRBV18,TRBD1,few,CASSPRLSQGAGEETQYF,TGTGCCAGCTCACCCCGTTTATCCCAGGGGGCAGGGGAAGAGACCCAGTACTTC
TRBJ2-1,TRBV7-2,TRBD2,few,CASSLGGGPGNEQFF,TGTGCCAGCAGCTTAGGCGGGGGGCCAGGGAATGAGCAGTTCTTC
TRBJ2-2,TRBV5-5,NA,few,CASSLDWGGELFF,TGTGCCAGCAGCTTGGATTGGGGTGGGGAGCTGTTTTTT
TRBJ2-3,TRBV11-2,NA,many,CASSLWWGTSTDTQYF,TGTGCCAGCAGCTTATGGTGGGGTACTAGCACAGATACGCAGTATTTT
TRBJ2-2,TRBV5-4,NA,many,CASSAASGELFF,TGTGCCAGCAGCGCCGCGTCTGGGGAGCTGTTTTTT
TRBJ2-1,TRBV11-2,NA,few,CASSLFWTASYNEQFF,TGTGCCAGCAGCTTATTCTGGACAGCATCCTACAATGAGCAGTTCTTC
TRBJ2-7,TRBV7-8,TRBD1,many,CASSFGTGDSYEQYF,TGTGCCAGCAGCTTCGGGACAGGGGATTCCTACGAGCAGTACTTC
TRBJ2-1,TRBV5-1,TRBD2,many,CASSRSSGGKTKNYNEQFF,TGCGCCAGCAGCCGGAGTAGCGGGGGGAAAACCAAAAATTACAATGAGCAGTTCTTC
TRBJ2-1,TRBV19,NA,many,CAVTTGSSYNEQFF,TGTGCCGTAACGACAGGCAGCTCCTACAATGAGCAGTTCTTC
TRBJ2-1,TRBV20-1,TRBD1,NA,CSATAGTGENEQFF,TGCAGTGCCACAGCCGGGACAGGGGAGAATGAGCAGTTCTTC
TRBJ2-2,TRBV3-1,NA,NA,CASSPWGATGELFF,TGTGCCAGCAGCCCTTGGGGGGCCACCGGGGAGCTGTTTTTT
TRBJ1-6,TRBV15,NA,NA,CATSRDRASFNSPLHF,TGTGCCACCAGCAGGGACCGGGCCTCCTTTAATTCACCCCTCCACTTT
TRBJ2-3,TRBV7-6,NA,NA,CAGHGRPDTQYF,TGTGCCGGCCATGGGAGACCAGATACGCAGTATTTT
TRBJ1-1,TRBV7-2,TRBD1,NA,CASSAWDSPLNTEAFF,TGTGCCAGCAGCGCCTGGGACAGCCCACTGAACACTGAAGCTTTCTTT
TRBJ2-2,TRBV6-2/TRBV6-3,NA,many,CASSKRNTGELFF,TGTGCCAGCAGCAAAAGGAACACCGGGGAGCTGTTTTTT
TRBJ2-1,TRBV7-3,NA,NA,CASSLGSRNEQFF,TGTGCCAGCAGCTTAGGCAGCAGGAATGAGCAGTTCTTC
TRBJ2-3,TRBV7-9,NA,NA,CASSLGLDTQYF,TGTGCCAGCAGCCTTGGTTTGGATACGCAGTATTTT
TRBJ2-3,TRBV20-1,TRBD2,NA,CSAILAGGTDTQYF,TGCAGTGCTATACTAGCGGGGGGCACAGATACGCAGTATTTT
TRBJ2-1,TRBV13,TRBD2,few,CASSPGGRDEQFF,TGTGCCAGCAGCCCGGGGGGGCGAGATGAGCAGTTCTTC
TRBJ2-5,TRBV7-9,TRBD2,NA,CASSFSGIGTQYF,TGTGCCAGCAGCTTCAGCGGGATTGGGACCCAGTACTTC
TRBJ1-5,TRBV7-9,NA,NA,CASSLGQGDQPQHF,TGTGCCAGCAGCTTAGGTCAGGGCGATCAGCCCCAGCATTTT
TRBJ2-1,TRBV19,TRBD2,few,CASNRLAGVNEQFF,TGTGCCAGTAATCGACTAGCGGGGGTTAATGAGCAGTTCTTC
TRBJ2-2,TRBV5-1,NA,many,CASTLTGWGAGELFF,TGCGCCAGCACCCTGACTGGTTGGGGAGCCGGGGAGCTGTTTTTT
TRBJ1-1,TRBV5-5,NA,few,CASSLIRRIDTEAFF,TGTGCCAGCAGCTTGATCCGCAGGATTGACACTGAAGCTTTCTTT
TRBJ2-1,TRBV7-2,NA,few,CASSLGTSNEQFF,TGTGCCAGCAGCCTAGGCACTAGCAATGAGCAGTTCTTC
TRBJ2-1,TRBV7-2,TRBD2,NA,CASSLDSSGGSYNEQFF,TGTGCCAGCAGCTTAGACAGTAGCGGGGGCTCCTACAATGAGCAGTTCTTC
TRBJ2-2,TRBV7-8,NA,many,CASSLGSGVNTGELFF,TGTGCCAGCAGCTTAGGCTCGGGGGTCAACACCGGGGAGCTGTTTTTT
TRBJ1-5,TRBV6-1,NA,few,CASSAFYMGGSSNQPQHF,TGTGCCAGCAGCGCATTCTATATGGGAGGGTCGAGCAATCAGCCCCAGCATTTT
TRBJ2-3,TRBV7-2,TRBD1,NA,CASTEGAHFGTDTQYF,TGTGCCAGCACTGAGGGGGCCCATTTTGGCACAGATACGCAGTATTTT
TRBJ1-2,TRBV4-1,NA,few,CASSQAGHYGYTF,TGCGCCAGCAGCCAAGCGGGACACTATGGCTACACCTTC
TRBJ2-1,TRBV25-1,TRBD1,NA,CASSGEDRVIYNEQFF,TGTGCCAGCAGTGGGGAGGACAGGGTCATCTACAATGAGCAGTTCTTC
TRBJ2-1,TRBV6-6,NA,NA,CASSLDRNNEQFF,TGTGCCAGCAGTTTGGACAGAAACAATGAGCAGTTCTTC
TRBJ2-2,TRBV5-1,NA,many,CASSLGRLTNTGELFF,TGCGCCAGCAGCTTAGGAAGACTTACGAACACCGGGGAGCTGTTTTTT
TRBJ1-1,TRBV7-2,NA,NA,CASSLSGGLTEAFF,TGTGCCAGCAGCTTATCCGGGGGGCTAACTGAAGCTTTCTTT
TRBJ1-5,TRBV30,TRBD1,NA,CAWSPTGGVEPQHF,TGTGCCTGGAGTCCCACAGGGGGCGTTGAGCCCCAGCATTTT
TRBJ1-5,TRBV4-1,NA,NA,CAASQEFGANQPQHF,TGCGCCGCCAGCCAAGAGTTTGGAGCTAATCAGCCCCAGCATTTT
TRBJ2-2,TRBV29-1,TRBD1,NA,CSVPRDRGEVWAGELFF,TGCAGCGTGCCCCGGGACAGGGGGGAAGTTTGGGCCGGGGAGCTGTTTTTT